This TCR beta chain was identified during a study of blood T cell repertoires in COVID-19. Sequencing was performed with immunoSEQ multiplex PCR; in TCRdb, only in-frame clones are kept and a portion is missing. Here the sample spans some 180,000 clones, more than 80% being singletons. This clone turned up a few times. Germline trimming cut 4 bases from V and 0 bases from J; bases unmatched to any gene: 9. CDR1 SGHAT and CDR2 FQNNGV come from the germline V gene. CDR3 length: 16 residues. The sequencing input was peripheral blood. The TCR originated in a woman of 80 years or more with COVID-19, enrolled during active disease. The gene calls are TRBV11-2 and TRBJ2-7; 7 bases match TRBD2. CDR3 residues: CASSSVPGLPSYEQYF. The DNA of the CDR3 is TGTGCCAGCAGCTCCGTCCCGGGACTACCCTCCTACGAGCAGTACTTC.